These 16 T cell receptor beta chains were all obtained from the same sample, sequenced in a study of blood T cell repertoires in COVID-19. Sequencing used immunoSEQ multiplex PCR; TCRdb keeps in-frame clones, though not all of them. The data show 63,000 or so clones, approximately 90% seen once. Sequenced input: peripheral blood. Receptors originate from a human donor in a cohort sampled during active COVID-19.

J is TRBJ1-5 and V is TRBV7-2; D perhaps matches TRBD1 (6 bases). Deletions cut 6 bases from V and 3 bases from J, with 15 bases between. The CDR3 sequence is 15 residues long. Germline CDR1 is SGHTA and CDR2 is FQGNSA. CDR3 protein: CASSQMAGDNQPQHF. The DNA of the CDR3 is TGTGCCAGCAGTCAAATGGCAGGGGACAATCAGCCCCAGCATTTT.

Here the CDR3 DNA reads TGTGCCAGCAGCTTAGCCGGGGCCGGGGAGCTGTTTTTT. Translated: CASSLAGAGELFF. The rearrangement uses TRBV7-6 and TRBJ2-2, with D perhaps TRBD2 (5 bases). Trimming stripped 0 bases from V and 6 bases from J, with 5 bases between. Germline V gene lookup returns CDR1 SGHVS and CDR2 FNYEAQ. This CDR3 is built from 13 residues.

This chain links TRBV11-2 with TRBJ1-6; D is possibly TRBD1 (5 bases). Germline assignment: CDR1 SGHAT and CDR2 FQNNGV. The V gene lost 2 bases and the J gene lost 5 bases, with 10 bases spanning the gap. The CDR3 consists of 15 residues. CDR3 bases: TGTGCCAGCAGCTTAAAAGGGGCCCATAATTCACCCCTCCACTTT. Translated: CASSLKGAHNSPLHF.

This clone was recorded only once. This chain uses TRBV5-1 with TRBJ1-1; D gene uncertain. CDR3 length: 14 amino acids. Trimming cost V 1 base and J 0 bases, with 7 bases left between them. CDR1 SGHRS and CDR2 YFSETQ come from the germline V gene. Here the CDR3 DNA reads TGCGCCAGCAGCTTGAACAGTCTGAACACTGAAGCTTTCTTT. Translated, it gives CASSLNSLNTEAFF.

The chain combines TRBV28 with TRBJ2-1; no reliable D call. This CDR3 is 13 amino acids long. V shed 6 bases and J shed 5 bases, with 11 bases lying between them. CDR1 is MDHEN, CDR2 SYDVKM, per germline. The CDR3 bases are TGTGCCAGCAGACATGACATGAACAATGAGCAGTTCTTC. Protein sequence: CASRHDMNNEQFF.

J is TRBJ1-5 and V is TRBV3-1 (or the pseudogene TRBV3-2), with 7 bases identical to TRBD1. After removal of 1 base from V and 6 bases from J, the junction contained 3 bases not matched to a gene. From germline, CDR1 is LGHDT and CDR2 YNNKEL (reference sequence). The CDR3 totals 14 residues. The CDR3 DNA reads TGTGCCAGCAGCCAAGGACAGGGTAGTCAGCCCCAGCATTTT. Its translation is CASSQGQGSQPQHF.

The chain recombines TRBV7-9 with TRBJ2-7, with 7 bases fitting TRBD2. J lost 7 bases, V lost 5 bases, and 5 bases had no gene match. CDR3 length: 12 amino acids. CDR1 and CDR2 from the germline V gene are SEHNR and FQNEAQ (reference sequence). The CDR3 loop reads CASSLLSGEQYF. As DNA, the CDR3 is TGTGCCAGCAGCCTCCTTAGCGGGGAGCAGTACTTC.

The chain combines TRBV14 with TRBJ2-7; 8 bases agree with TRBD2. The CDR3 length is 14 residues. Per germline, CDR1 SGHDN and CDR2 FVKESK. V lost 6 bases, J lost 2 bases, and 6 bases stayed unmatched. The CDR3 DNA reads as TGTGCCAGCAGTCTAATAGCGGGAACCTACGAGCAGTACTTC. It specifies CASSLIAGTYEQYF.

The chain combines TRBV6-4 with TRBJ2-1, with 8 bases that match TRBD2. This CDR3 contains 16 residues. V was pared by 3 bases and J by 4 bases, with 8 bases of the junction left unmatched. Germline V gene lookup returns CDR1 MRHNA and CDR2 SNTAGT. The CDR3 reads CASSEGGSGTYNEQFF. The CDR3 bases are TGTGCCAGCAGTGAGGGGGGTAGCGGGACTTACAATGAGCAGTTCTTC.

This CDR3 is CASREYRAPEDYEQYV. CDR3 coding DNA: TGTGCCAGCAGGGAGTACAGGGCCCCGGAAGACTACGAGCAGTACGTC. This chain connects TRBV2 to TRBJ2-7; weak D call: TRBD1 (6 bases). Germline loops: CDR1 SNHLY, CDR2 FYNNEI. CDR3 length: 16 residues. Deletions cut 6 bases from V and 3 bases from J, with 21 bases between.

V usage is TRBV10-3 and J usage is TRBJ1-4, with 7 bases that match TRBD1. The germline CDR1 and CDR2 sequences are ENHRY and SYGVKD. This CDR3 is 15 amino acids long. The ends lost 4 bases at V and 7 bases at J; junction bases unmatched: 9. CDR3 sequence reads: CAISVAGGVGEKLFF. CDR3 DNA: TGTGCCATCAGTGTGGCAGGGGGTGTCGGTGAAAAACTGTTTTTT.

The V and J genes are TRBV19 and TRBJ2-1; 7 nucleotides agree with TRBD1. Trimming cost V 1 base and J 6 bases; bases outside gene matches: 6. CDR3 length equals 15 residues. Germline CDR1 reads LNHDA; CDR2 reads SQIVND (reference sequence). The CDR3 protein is CASSIGLGGPNEQFF. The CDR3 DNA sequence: TGTGCCAGTAGTATAGGGCTAGGGGGCCCCAATGAGCAGTTCTTC.

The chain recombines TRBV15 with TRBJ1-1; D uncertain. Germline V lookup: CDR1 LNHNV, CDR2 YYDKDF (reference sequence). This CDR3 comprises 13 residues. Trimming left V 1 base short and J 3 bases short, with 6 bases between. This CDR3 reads CATSRGGYTEAFF. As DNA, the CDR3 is TGTGCCACCAGCAGAGGAGGGTACACTGAAGCTTTCTTT.

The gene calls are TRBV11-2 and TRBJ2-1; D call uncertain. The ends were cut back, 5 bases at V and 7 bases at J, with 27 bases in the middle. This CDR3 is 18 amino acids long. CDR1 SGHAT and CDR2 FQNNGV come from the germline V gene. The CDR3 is CASSPMSVTTLRRNEQFF. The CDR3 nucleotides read TGTGCCAGCAGCCCGATGAGCGTGACGACCCTGCGGCGAAATGAGCAGTTCTTC.

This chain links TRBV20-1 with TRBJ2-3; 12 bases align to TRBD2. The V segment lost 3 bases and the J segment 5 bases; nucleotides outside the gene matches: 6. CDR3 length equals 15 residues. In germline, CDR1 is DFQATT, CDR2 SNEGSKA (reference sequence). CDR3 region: CSASWLAGGGDTQYF. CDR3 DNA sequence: TGCAGTGCTAGTTGGCTAGCGGGGGGGGGAGATACGCAGTATTTT.

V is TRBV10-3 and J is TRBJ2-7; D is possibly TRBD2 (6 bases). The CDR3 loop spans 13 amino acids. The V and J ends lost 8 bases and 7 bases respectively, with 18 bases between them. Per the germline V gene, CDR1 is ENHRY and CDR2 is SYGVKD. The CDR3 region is CAISASANWEQYF. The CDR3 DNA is TGTGCCATCTCGGCTAGCGCCAATTGGGAGCAGTACTTC.